One and the same sample provided the 15 T cell receptor beta chains below, sequenced in a study of control samples from healthy donors and cancer patients. Here immunoSEQ multiplex PCR was the method, and the copy in TCRdb shows in-frame clones only, minus some. The table records over 70,000 clones, about 88% of them present only once. Sample: blood. These receptors originate from a woman aged 55-70 years in good health.

In nucleotides, the CDR3 is TGTGCCAGCAAGGGGGCTCCCGGGGAGTATGAAAAACTGTTTTTT. Translated, it gives CASKGAPGEYEKLFF. This chain joins TRBV28 and TRBJ1-4; 7 bases are a match to TRBD1. The CDR3 runs 15 residues. The V gene's germline CDR1 is MDHEN and CDR2 SYDVKM. V lost 7 bases and J lost 6; bases outside the gene matches: 11.

This chain connects TRBV27 to TRBJ2-1; the D is unclear. CDR1 and CDR2 from the germline V gene are MNHEY and SMNVEV (reference sequence). Trimming stripped 5 bases from V and 8 bases from J, with 7 bases between. The CDR3 spans 11 residues. For the CDR3, the DNA is TGTGCCAGCAGTGCCAAGGATGAGCAGTTCTTC. Residues: CASSAKDEQFF.

The V call is TRBV5-1, the J call TRBJ2-6; 11 bases match TRBD1. This CDR3 comprises 17 residues. V shed 4 bases, J shed 2 bases, and the junction held 5 bases outside the gene matches. Germline CDR1 SGHRS, CDR2 YFSETQ. The CDR3 coding sequence is TGCGCCAGCAGCGAGGACAGGGGGCCCCCTGGGGCCAACGTCCTGACTTTC. Protein: CASSEDRGPPGANVLTF.

This clone has more than one count but fewer than ten. This chain joins TRBV12-3 or TRBV12-4 and TRBJ2-1; TRBD2 matches 13 bases. The CDR3 has 13 residues. The junction had 2 bases not matched to a gene; V was cut back by 6 bases and J by 9 bases. The CDR3 nucleotides are TGTGCCAGCAGGTGGACTAGCGGGGGTGAGCAGTTCTTC. This translates into CASRWTSGGEQFF.

The chain joins TRBV5-1 to TRBJ2-7, with 7 bases identical to TRBD1. This CDR3 is built from 14 residues. V was pared by 1 base and J by 2 bases, with 3 bases of the junction left unmatched. CDR1 and CDR2 from the germline V gene are SGHRS and YFSETQ. CDR3 amino acids: CASSLLGTAYEQYF. The CDR3 region has the DNA TGCGCCAGCAGCTTGCTCGGGACAGCCTACGAGCAGTACTTC.

The sample holds one count of this clone. This rearrangement joins TRBV28 to TRBJ1-1; 7 positions match TRBD1. The J segment lost 0 bases and the V segment lost 5 bases, leaving 9 bases of the junction unmatched. The CDR3 runs to 16 residues. The germline gives CDR1 MDHEN, CDR2 SYDVKM. For the CDR3, the DNA is TGTGCCAGCAGTCCCGGCCGACAGGGCATGAACACTGAAGCTTTCTTT. It codes for CASSPGRQGMNTEAFF.

Only one count was recorded for this clone. The rearrangement joins TRBV28 to TRBJ2-3; D is ambiguous. This CDR3 has 12 amino acids. Germline CDR1 and CDR2: MDHEN and SYDVKM. V was pared by 10 bases and J by 5 bases, with 13 bases between. The CDR3 protein is CATVASVDTQYF. The CDR3 DNA sequence: TGTGCCACCGTTGCGTCTGTAGATACGCAGTATTTT.

V usage is TRBV27 and J usage is TRBJ1-4; D might be TRBD1 (6 bases). V was pared by 1 base and J by 8 bases, with 17 bases between. The germline V gene encodes CDR1 MNHEY and CDR2 SMNVEV (reference sequence). The CDR3 sequence is 16 residues long. This CDR3 is CASSLYSHRDGEKLFF. CDR3 DNA: TGTGCCAGCAGTTTATACTCCCACAGGGATGGGGAAAAACTGTTTTTT.

In its sample, this clone was seen a few times. This chain links TRBV7-9 with TRBJ2-7; D is ambiguous. Germline CDR1 and CDR2: SEHNR and FQNEAQ (reference sequence). The V and J ends lost 5 bases and 2 bases respectively, with 4 bases between them. The length of the CDR3 is 11 residues. For the CDR3, the DNA is TGTGCCAGCAGCCAAGCCTACGAGCAGTACTTC. Protein product: CASSQAYEQYF. Full variable domain (rest looked up from reference TRBV7-9 and TRBJ2-7): DTGVSQNPRHKITKRGQNVTFRCDPISEHNRLYWYRQTLGQGPEFLTYFQNEAQLEKSRLLSDRFSAERPKGSFSTLEIQRTEQGDSAMYLCASSQAYEQYFGPGTRLTVT.

This clone showed up just once. This chain joins TRBV4-2 and TRBJ1-2; 7 nucleotides align to TRBD1. CDR3 size: 12 residues. V lost 8 bases to trimming and J lost 3 bases; unmatched junction nucleotides: 3. Germline V gene data show CDR1 as LGHNA and CDR2 as YNFKEQ. CDR3 in amino acids: CASGTGDYGYTF. The CDR3 bases are TGTGCCAGCGGTACAGGGGACTATGGCTACACCTTC.

V and J are TRBV29-1 and TRBJ2-1; 10 positions agree with TRBD1. The CDR3 loop spans 14 amino acids. The V gene end was trimmed by 5 bases and the J gene end by 7 bases; junction bases not matched to a gene: 8. Germline-derived CDR1 and CDR2 are SQVTM and ANQGSEA. CDR3 nucleotides: TGCAGCGTTCCTAGACAGGGGGCCTGGAATGAGCAGTTCTTC. Protein product: CSVPRQGAWNEQFF.

The CDR3 coding sequence is TGTGCCAGCAGCCCGGGACAGGGGGGCACCTACGAGCAGTACTTC. This sequence encodes CASSPGQGGTYEQYF. This chain connects TRBV9 to TRBJ2-7, with 11 nucleotides matching TRBD1. The V gene's germline CDR1 is SGDLS and CDR2 YYNGEE. Trimming took 4 bases from V and 2 from J; bases not matched to a gene: 5. CDR3 length: 15 amino acids.

The table lists this clone with a count of one. The chain has TRBV9 and TRBJ2-5; D may be TRBD1 (6 bases). V was pared by 0 bases and J by 7 bases, with 16 bases between. The CDR3 is 15 residues long. Germline values: CDR1 SGDLS, CDR2 YYNGEE. CDR3 sequence reads: CASSVDIRGYGTQYF. CDR3 bases: TGTGCCAGCAGCGTAGATATTAGGGGGTATGGGACCCAGTACTTC.

The chain has TRBV2 and TRBJ1-3; 10 bases fit TRBD1. CDR3 length equals 14 residues. V lost 7 bases to trimming and J lost 8 bases; unmatched junction nucleotides: 8. CDR1 SNHLY and CDR2 FYNNEI come from the germline V gene. The CDR3 nucleotides are TGTGCCAGCACCGGGACAGGGGAAGGAGACACCATATATTTT. Its translation is CASTGTGEGDTIYF.

The gene calls are TRBV28 and TRBJ2-3; no clear D. The CDR3 runs to 11 residues. The V gene lost 7 bases and the J gene lost 3 bases, with 5 bases spanning the gap. Germline CDR1 MDHEN, CDR2 SYDVKM. This CDR3 is CASTKTDTQYF. The CDR3 DNA follows: TGTGCCAGCACAAAGACAGATACGCAGTATTTT.